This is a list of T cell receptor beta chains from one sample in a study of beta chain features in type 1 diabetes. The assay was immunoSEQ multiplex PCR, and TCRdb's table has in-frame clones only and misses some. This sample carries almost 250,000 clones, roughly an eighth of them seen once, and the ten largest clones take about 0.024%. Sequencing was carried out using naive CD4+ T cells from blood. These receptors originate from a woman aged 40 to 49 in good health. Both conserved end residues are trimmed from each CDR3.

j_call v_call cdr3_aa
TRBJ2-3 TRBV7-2 ASSLGLAGGPDTQY
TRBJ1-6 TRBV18 ASSQGQAGSNSPLH
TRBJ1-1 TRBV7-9 ASSRQMNTEAF
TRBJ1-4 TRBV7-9 ASSTRGGDTDEKLF
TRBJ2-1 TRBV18 ASSLGQGTYNEQF
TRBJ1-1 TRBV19 ASSARNTEAF
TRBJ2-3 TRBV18 ASSPRDEDTQY
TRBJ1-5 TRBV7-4 ASSYPGGDRSNQPQH
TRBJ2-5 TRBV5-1 ASSSGTSGTDRGETQY
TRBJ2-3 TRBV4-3 ASSQDGGMDTQY
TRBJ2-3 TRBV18 ASSLGDSRDTQY
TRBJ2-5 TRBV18 ASSPPNREETQY
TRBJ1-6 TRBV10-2 ASRGGPQDSPLH
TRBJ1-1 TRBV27 ASSPEKNTEAF
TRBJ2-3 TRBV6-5 ASMGLAGDADTQY
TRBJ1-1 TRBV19 ASSPRDRVVTEAF
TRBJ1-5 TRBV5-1 ASSGGGEGQPQH
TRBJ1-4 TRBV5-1 ASSPRSSGGEKLF